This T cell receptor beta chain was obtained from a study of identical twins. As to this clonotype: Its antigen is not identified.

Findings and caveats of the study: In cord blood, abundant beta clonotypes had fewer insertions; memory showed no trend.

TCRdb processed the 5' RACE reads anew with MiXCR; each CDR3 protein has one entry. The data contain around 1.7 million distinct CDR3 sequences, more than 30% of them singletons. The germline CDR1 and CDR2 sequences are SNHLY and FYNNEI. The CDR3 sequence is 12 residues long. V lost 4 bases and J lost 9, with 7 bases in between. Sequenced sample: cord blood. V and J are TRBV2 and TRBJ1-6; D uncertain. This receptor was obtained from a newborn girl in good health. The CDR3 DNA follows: TGTGCCAGCAGTGTACGGAGTTCACCCCTCCACTTT. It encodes CASSVRSSPLHF.